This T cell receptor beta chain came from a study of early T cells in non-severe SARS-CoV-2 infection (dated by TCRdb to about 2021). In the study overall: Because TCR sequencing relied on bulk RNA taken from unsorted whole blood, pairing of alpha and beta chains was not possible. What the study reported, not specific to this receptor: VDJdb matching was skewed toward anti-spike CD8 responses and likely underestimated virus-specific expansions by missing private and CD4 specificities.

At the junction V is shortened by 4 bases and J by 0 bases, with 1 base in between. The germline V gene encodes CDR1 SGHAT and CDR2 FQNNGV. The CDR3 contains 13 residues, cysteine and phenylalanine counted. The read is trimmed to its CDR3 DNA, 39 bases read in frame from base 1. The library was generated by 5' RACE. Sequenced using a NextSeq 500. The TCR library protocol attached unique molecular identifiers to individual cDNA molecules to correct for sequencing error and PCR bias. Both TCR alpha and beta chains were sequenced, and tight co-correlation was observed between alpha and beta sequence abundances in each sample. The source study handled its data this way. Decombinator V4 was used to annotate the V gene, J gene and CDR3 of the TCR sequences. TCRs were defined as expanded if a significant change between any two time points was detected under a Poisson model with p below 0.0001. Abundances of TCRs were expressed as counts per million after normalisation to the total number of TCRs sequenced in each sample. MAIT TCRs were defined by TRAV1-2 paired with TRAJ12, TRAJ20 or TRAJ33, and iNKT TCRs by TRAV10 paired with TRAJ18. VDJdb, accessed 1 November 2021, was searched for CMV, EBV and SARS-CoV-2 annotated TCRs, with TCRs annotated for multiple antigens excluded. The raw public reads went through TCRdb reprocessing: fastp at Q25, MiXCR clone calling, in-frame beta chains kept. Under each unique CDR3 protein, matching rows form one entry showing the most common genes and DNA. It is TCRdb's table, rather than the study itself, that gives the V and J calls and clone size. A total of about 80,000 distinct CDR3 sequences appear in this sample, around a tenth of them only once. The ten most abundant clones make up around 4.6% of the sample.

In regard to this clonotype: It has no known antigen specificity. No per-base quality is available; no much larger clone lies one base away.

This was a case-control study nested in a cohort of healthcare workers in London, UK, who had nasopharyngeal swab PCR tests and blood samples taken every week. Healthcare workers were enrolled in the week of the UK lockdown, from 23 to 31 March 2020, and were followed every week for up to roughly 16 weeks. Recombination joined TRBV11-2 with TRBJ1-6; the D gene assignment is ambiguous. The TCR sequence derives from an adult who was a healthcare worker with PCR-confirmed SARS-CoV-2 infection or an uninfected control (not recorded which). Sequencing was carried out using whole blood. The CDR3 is CASSSSYNSPLHF. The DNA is TGTGCCAGCAGCTCCTCCTATAATTCACCCCTCCACTTT.